Shown below are 25 T cell receptor beta chains from a single sample sequenced in a study of T cells in Graves' hyperthyroidism and ophthalmopathy. Amplified TCR beta CDR3 regions came from RNA transcripts. The HTBI set primed first-round TCR CDR3 RT-PCR. TCRdb fed the multiplex PCR reads into MiXCR, producing one record per CDR3 protein. Of fewer than 450,000 distinct CDR3 sequences listed, approximately 16% were seen once; the top ten hold approximately 19%. The sample taken for sequencing was blood. The receptors stem from a woman in her fifties or sixties with Graves' ophthalmopathy.

The sample holds many counts of this clonotype. The genes are TRBV28 and TRBJ1-5, with D hard to call. Germline V gives CDR1 MDHEN, CDR2 SYDVKM. Trimming removed 3 bases at V and 2 bases at J, with 14 bases between. CDR3 length: 16 amino acids. CDR3 nucleotides: TGTGCCAGCAGTTTGGTTGTTCCCGAGGGCAATCAGCCCCAGCATTTT. Amino acid sequence: CASSLVVPEGNQPQHF.

The chain joins TRBV20-1 to TRBJ2-5; 8 bases align to TRBD2. This CDR3 contains 14 residues. The ends lost 6 bases at V and 5 bases at J; junction bases unmatched: 11. From germline, CDR1 is DFQATT and CDR2 SNEGSKA (reference sequence). The CDR3 loop is CSAKKGAGVETQYF. Written as DNA, the CDR3 is TGCAGTGCAAAGAAAGGAGCGGGAGTGGAGACCCAGTACTTC.

This clonotype has at least ten counts. V and J are TRBV12-3 or TRBV12-4 and TRBJ1-2; TRBD1 matches 11 bases. The CDR3 totals 14 residues. V dropped 6 bases and J dropped 3; count of bases not matched to a gene: 3. In DNA, the CDR3 is TGTGCCAGCAGCACGGGACAGGGGGACTATGGCTACACCTTC. Protein sequence: CASSTGQGDYGYTF.

This clonotype was seen a few times. The gene calls are TRBV24-1 and TRBJ2-3; D is uncertain. The V end was cut by 5 bases, the J end by 6 bases, with 11 bases between. Germline lookup yields CDR1 KGHDR and CDR2 SFDVKD. The CDR3 is made up of 13 amino acids. The CDR3 nucleotides are TGTGCCACCAGTGCCCTAGGGATCGATACGCAGTATTTT. Translating it yields CATSALGIDTQYF.

In this sample, this clonotype turned up many times. V and J are TRBV18 and TRBJ2-7, with 9 bases that match TRBD1. The CDR3 sequence is 15 residues long. V lost 0 bases to trimming and J lost 6 bases; unmatched junction nucleotides: 6. Germline loops: CDR1 KGHSH, CDR2 LQKENI. The CDR3 DNA sequence: TGTGCCAGCTCACCACCGGCGGGACAGGGTAGCGAGCAGTACTTC. This sequence encodes CASSPPAGQGSEQYF.

The chain joins TRBV10-3 to TRBJ1-5; 8 bases are a match to TRBD1. The trim removed 9 bases at V and 4 bases at J, leaving 5 bases unmatched. CDR3 size: 13 residues. The germline CDR1 and CDR2 sequences are ENHRY and SYGVKD. CDR3 nucleotide sequence: TGTGCCATTCAGGGGGCGCGTAATCAGCCCCAGCATTTT. As protein: CAIQGARNQPQHF.

This clonotype showed up just a few times. This rearrangement joins TRBV7-2 to TRBJ2-3, with D hard to call. CDR3 size: 14 residues. V was shortened by 1 base and J by 4 bases, with 9 bases between the two germline ends. Germline CDR1 is SGHTA and CDR2 is FQGNSA. CDR3 loop: CASSLGSESDTQYF. The CDR3 DNA is TGTGCCAGCAGCTTAGGTTCGGAGTCAGATACGCAGTATTTT.

This clonotype was recorded at least ten times. The gene calls are TRBV12-3 or TRBV12-4 and TRBJ1-5; D ambiguous. This CDR3 has 15 residues. The germline V and J ends were trimmed by 1 base and 2 bases, with 9 bases remaining between them. CDR3 sequence reads: CASSLGVVGNQPQHF. Written as DNA, the CDR3 is TGTGCCAGCAGTTTAGGAGTGGTGGGCAATCAGCCCCAGCATTTT.

Many counts were recorded for this clonotype. The rearrangement links TRBV18 to TRBJ2-5; D not certain. The CDR3 totals 12 residues. Germline V gives CDR1 KGHSH, CDR2 LQKENI. V lost 6 bases, J lost 7 bases, and 12 bases lay in between. The chain's CDR3 is CASSDPSLTQYF. Here the CDR3 DNA reads TGTGCCAGCTCTGACCCCTCTTTGACCCAGTACTTC.

The chain employs TRBV27 and TRBJ2-7; tentative D call: TRBD2 (5 bases). Trimming shortened V by 7 bases and J by 2 bases, and 15 bases separated the two germline ends. This CDR3 spans 14 amino acids. In germline, CDR1 is MNHEY, CDR2 SMNVEV (reference sequence). The CDR3, as DNA: TGTGCCAGCAAGCTCGCGGGCGCTCCCTACGAGCAGTACTTC. Protein: CASKLAGAPYEQYF.

This clonotype was recorded many times. This chain joins TRBV12-3 or TRBV12-4 and TRBJ2-1; D gene uncertain. The V end was cut by 3 bases, the J end by 8 bases, with 8 bases between. This CDR3 has 12 residues. The CDR3 DNA reads TGTGCCAGCAGTTTCCCCCGCCATGAGCAGTTCTTC. Its translation is CASSFPRHEQFF.

V gene TRBV5-1 combines with J gene TRBJ2-5; the D gene is possibly TRBD2 (5 bases). V lost 3 bases, J lost 5 bases, and 17 bases lay in between. Per the germline V gene, CDR1 is SGHRS and CDR2 is YFSETQ. The CDR3 is 15 amino acids. CDR3 amino acids: CASSSFVGVEETQYF. The CDR3 nucleotides are TGCGCCAGCAGCTCCTTTGTGGGAGTAGAGGAGACCCAGTACTTC.

The V call is TRBV5-4, the J call TRBJ2-2; no clear D gene. Germline-derived CDR1 and CDR2 are SGHNT and YYREEE (reference sequence). V shed 4 bases and J shed 5 bases, with 15 bases lying between them. This CDR3 is 15 amino acids long. As DNA, the CDR3 is TGTGCCAGCAGCACGGAAACCACCGGGACCGGGGAGCTGTTTTTT. It is translated as CASSTETTGTGELFF.

This clonotype appeared a few times. This sequence joins TRBV20-1 and TRBJ1-2; tentatively, D is TRBD1 (5 bases). V was pared by 0 bases and J by 4 bases, with 21 bases between. The CDR3 covers 17 residues. Germline CDR1 and CDR2: DFQATT and SNEGSKA (reference sequence). The CDR3: CSARDGILGQGGYGYTF. For the CDR3, the DNA is TGCAGTGCTAGAGATGGTATTTTAGGGCAGGGTGGCTATGGCTACACCTTC.

As concerns this clonotype: A much more abundant neighbour one base away suggests this may be a read error. This chain uses TRBV28 with TRBJ2-7; D unresolved. The CDR3 covers 14 residues. Germline values: CDR1 MDHEN, CDR2 SYDVKM. Trimming stripped 7 bases from V and 2 bases from J, with 15 bases between. The CDR3 DNA sequence: TGTGCCAGCATTATCAACAGAATCCCCTACGAGCAGTACTTC. Its protein is CASIINRIPYEQYF.

The chain has TRBV20-1 and TRBJ2-1; 7 bases are shared with TRBD1. V lost 5 bases, J lost 1 base, and 5 bases stayed unmatched. The CDR3 runs to 14 residues. Germline V CDR1 and CDR2: DFQATT, SNEGSKA (reference sequence). Here the CDR3 reads CSARDSLSYNEQFF. In DNA form, the CDR3 reads TGCAGTGCTCGGGACAGCTTATCCTACAATGAGCAGTTCTTC.

This clonotype was picked up many times. The V and J genes are TRBV19 and TRBJ1-5; the match to TRBD1 covers 9 bases. Germline values: CDR1 LNHDA, CDR2 SQIVND (reference sequence). The V gene end was trimmed by 4 bases and the J gene end by 4 bases; junction bases not matched to a gene: 5. CDR3 length equals 15 residues. The DNA of the CDR3 is TGTGCCAGTAGTACATACAGGGGGCGGAATCAGCCCCAGCATTTT. Protein: CASSTYRGRNQPQHF. The full variable domain, its missing parts supplied by reference TRBV19 and TRBJ1-5, is DGGITQSPKYLFRKEGQNVTLSCEQNLNHDAMYWYRQDPGQGLRLIYYSQIVNDFQKGDIAEGYSVSREKKESFPLTVTSAQKNPTAFYLCASSTYRGRNQPQHFGDGTRLSIL.

This clonotype was observed many times. The V call is TRBV7-9, the J call TRBJ1-1; possible D gene TRBD1, 5 bases. Germline V gives CDR1 SEHNR, CDR2 FQNEAQ (reference sequence). V lost 3 bases and J lost 0, with 11 bases in between. This CDR3 is built from 15 residues. CDR3: CASSFLQVVNTEAFF. CDR3 in DNA: TGTGCCAGCAGCTTCCTACAGGTTGTGAACACTGAAGCTTTCTTT.

This clonotype was observed a handful of times. The CDR3 region is CASSPGLQSSGNTIYF. The CDR3, as DNA: TGTGCCAGCTCACCAGGTCTACAGAGCTCTGGAAACACCATATATTTT. The V and J genes are TRBV18 and TRBJ1-3; the D is unclear. The CDR3 runs 16 residues. The V end was cut by 2 bases, the J end by 0 bases, with 11 bases between. The germline V gene encodes CDR1 KGHSH and CDR2 LQKENI. The entire variable domain, with the rest obtained from reference TRBV18 and TRBJ1-3, is as follows: NAGVMQNPRHLVRRRGQEARLRCSPMKGHSHVYWYRQLPEEGLKFMVYLQKENIIDESGMPKERFSAEFPKEGPSILRIQQVVRGDSAAYFCASSPGLQSSGNTIYFGEGSWLTVV.

The table lists this clonotype with many counts. The chain is built from TRBV7-9 and TRBJ2-3; the match to TRBD1 covers 8 bases. With 2 bases clipped from V and 3 bases from J, the junction kept 4 bases outside the gene matches. From germline, CDR1 is SEHNR and CDR2 FQNEAQ (reference sequence). The CDR3 runs to 15 residues. DNA of the CDR3: TGTGCCAGCAGCTTACAACAGGGGGAGACAGATACGCAGTATTTT. Its protein is CASSLQQGETDTQYF.

This clonotype has ten or more counts. The chain links TRBV7-8 to TRBJ2-5; 12 bases are a match to TRBD2. Germline V lookup: CDR1 SGHVS, CDR2 FQNEAQ. Trimming removed 5 bases from V and 2 bases from J; junction bases left unmatched: 15. The CDR3 has 19 amino acids. The CDR3 nucleotides read TGTGCCAGCAGCGAACATTGGTGGCTAGCGGGAGGGCCGCAAGAGACCCAGTACTTC. This sequence encodes CASSEHWWLAGGPQETQYF.

This clonotype came up many times. The CDR3 loop reads CSASGQGEETQYF. CDR3 DNA: TGCAGTGCCTCAGGACAGGGGGAAGAGACCCAGTACTTC. The V and J genes are TRBV20-1 and TRBJ2-5, with TRBD1 identical over 10 bases. Losses at the gene ends were 6 bases for V and 3 bases for J; bases not matched to a gene: 4. The CDR3 loop spans 13 amino acids. CDR1 is DFQATT, CDR2 SNEGSKA, per germline (reference sequence).

In this sample, this clonotype turned up a few times. The chain recombines TRBV19 with TRBJ1-1, with D possibly being TRBD1 (6 bases). V dropped 0 bases and J dropped 1 base, with 18 bases sitting between them. The CDR3 spans 18 residues. Germline V gene lookup returns CDR1 LNHDA and CDR2 SQIVND (reference sequence). The CDR3 protein is CASSIDSFRGGPNTEAFF. In DNA form, the CDR3 reads TGTGCCAGTAGTATAGATAGCTTTCGCGGGGGCCCGAACACTGAAGCTTTCTTT.

CDR3 nucleotides: TGCGCCAGCAGCGGGGGACTAGCGGGAGCGGGGGAGCAGTTCTTC. Translating it yields CASSGGLAGAGEQFF. V is TRBV5-1 and J is TRBJ2-1; 14 nucleotides line up with TRBD2. Germline trimming cut 4 bases from V and 10 bases from J; bases unmatched to any gene: 7. Germline lookup yields CDR1 SGHRS and CDR2 YFSETQ. There are 15 residues in the CDR3.

The chain carries TRBV6-2 or TRBV6-3 and TRBJ2-2; maybe TRBD2 (5 bases). CDR1 and CDR2 (germline): MNHEY, SVGEGT. The CDR3 runs 13 residues. V gave up 2 bases and J gave up 6 bases, with 7 bases separating them. CDR3 in amino acids: CASSYRRAGELFF. For the CDR3, the DNA is TGTGCCAGCAGTTACAGGCGGGCCGGGGAGCTGTTTTTT.